The T cell receptor (beta chain) under discussion was sequenced for a study of blood T cell repertoires in COVID-19. Across the study: Acute and convalescent COVID-19 samples came from the United States, Italy and Spain. PBMCs, B-cell-depleted T cells, or T cells were the source of the cDNA or gDNA that made up the material.

This CDR3 is 13 amino acids long. The V gene's germline CDR1 is LNHDA and CDR2 SQIVND (reference sequence). The V end lost 8 bases, the J end lost 4 bases, and 14 bases lay between the germline ends. In the study's own analysis: Reference gene primers were amplified, and this amplification served to estimate nucleated cell counts. TCRdb keeps only in-frame clones here, not all; method: immunoSEQ multiplex PCR. V and J calls and clone size are as listed in that table; D and trimming were resolved from the DNA. The sample contains around 87,000 clones, approximately 80% of which appear only once. This clone was counted a single time.

The origin of this receptor is an elderly woman with acute or convalescent COVID-19. Sequencing was carried out using peripheral blood. This sequence joins TRBV19 and TRBJ1-2; unclear D gene. The CDR3 region has the DNA TGTGCCAGTGCAGCGGAGCCCGCCTATGGCTACACCTTC. Residues: CASAAEPAYGYTF.